This entry concerns a single TCR beta chain. Profiled with immunoSEQ multiplex PCR; TCRdb holds only in-frame clones, not every one. The sample consists of 140,000 or so clones, more than 75% of them appearing once. This entry belongs to a study of blood T cell repertoires in COVID-19. The CDR3 has 14 amino acids. The germline V and J ends were trimmed by 3 bases and 3 bases, with 9 bases remaining between them. The germline CDR1 and CDR2 sequences are SGDLS and YYNGEE. The TCR comes from a human donor in a cohort sampled during active COVID-19. The V and J genes are TRBV9 and TRBJ2-2; the D is unclear. What was sequenced was peripheral blood. Here the CDR3 reads CASSGAAYTGELFF. In DNA, the CDR3 is TGTGCCAGCAGCGGGGCCGCCTACACCGGGGAGCTGTTTTTT.